This is a list of T cell receptor beta chains from one sample in a study of blood T cell repertoires in COVID-19. The assay was immunoSEQ multiplex PCR, and TCRdb's table has in-frame clones only and misses some. Here the sample spans 250,000 or so clones, about 90% being singletons. Sequences were obtained from peripheral blood. These TCRs come from a man at least 80 years old with acute or convalescent COVID-19. The CDR3 runs from the conserved cysteine through the conserved F or W. Fields, in order: V gene, D gene, clone size, J gene, CDR3 DNA, CDR3 protein. The D gene is left open where the match is weak. Clone size appears in some rows only: once, few, many, or a class for an expanded clone.

V gene: TRBV5-6; D gene: TRBD2; clone size: few; J gene: TRBJ2-7; CDR3 DNA: TGTGCCAGCAGCTCCCGGAGGACTAGCGGTCTCTCCTACGAGCAGTACTTC; CDR3 protein: CASSSRRTSGLSYEQYF
V gene: TRBV4-3; D gene: -; clone size: -; J gene: TRBJ1-4; CDR3 DNA: TGCGCCAGCAGCCAAGATTGGGAATCCGGGGTCCCACCGTCTTTT; CDR3 protein: CASSQDWESGVPPSF
V gene: TRBV7-6; D gene: TRBD2; clone size: once; J gene: TRBJ2-5; CDR3 DNA: TGTGCCAGCAGCTTAGTAGCGGGACTACAAGAGACCCAGTACTTC; CDR3 protein: CASSLVAGLQETQYF
V gene: TRBV2; D gene: -; clone size: -; J gene: TRBJ2-4; CDR3 DNA: TGTGCCACCGGGGCCAAAAACATTCAGTACTTC; CDR3 protein: CATGAKNIQYF
V gene: TRBV28; D gene: -; clone size: -; J gene: TRBJ2-1; CDR3 DNA: TGTGCCAGCACTATACCTCCACGTTTGAATGAGCAGTTCTTC; CDR3 protein: CASTIPPRLNEQFF
V gene: TRBV19; D gene: TRBD1; clone size: -; J gene: TRBJ1-6; CDR3 DNA: TGTGCCAGTCTCGCGTCAGGGGGCCGTAATTCACCCCTCCACTTT; CDR3 protein: CASLASGGRNSPLHF
V gene: TRBV27; D gene: TRBD1; clone size: -; J gene: TRBJ1-4; CDR3 DNA: TGTGCCACCTTAGACAGGGTGGGGGAAAAACTGTTTTTT; CDR3 protein: CATLDRVGEKLFF
V gene: TRBV5-1; D gene: -; clone size: -; J gene: TRBJ1-4; CDR3 DNA: TGCGCCAGCAGCTTGGAGCCGGGTACGACTAATGAAAAACTGTTTTTT; CDR3 protein: CASSLEPGTTNEKLFF
V gene: TRBV3-1/TRBV3-2; D gene: TRBD2; clone size: once; J gene: TRBJ2-2; CDR3 DNA: TGTGCCAGCAGCCAAGCCGGGGGGGCCTGGACCGGGGAGCTGTTTTTT; CDR3 protein: CASSQAGGAWTGELFF
V gene: TRBV28; D gene: -; clone size: once; J gene: TRBJ2-7; CDR3 DNA: TGTGCCAGCAGTTCCTGGTCGGGGCGGGGCTACGAGCAGTACTTC; CDR3 protein: CASSSWSGRGYEQYF
V gene: TRBV6-5; D gene: -; clone size: -; J gene: TRBJ1-4; CDR3 DNA: TGTGCCAGCAGCCAAGAAAGGGACGTCCTCAAGGGGGTTTTT; CDR3 protein: CASSQERDVLKGVF
V gene: TRBV4-3; D gene: TRBD2; clone size: -; J gene: TRBJ2-5; CDR3 DNA: TGCGCCAGCAGCCAAGGACTAGCGGGAGTGGGGGTCGCGGAGACCCAGTACTTC; CDR3 protein: CASSQGLAGVGVAETQYF
V gene: TRBV29-1; D gene: TRBD1; clone size: -; J gene: TRBJ2-1; CDR3 DNA: TGCAGCGCCGCCGTGACAGGGGCCTACAATGAGCAGTTCTTC; CDR3 protein: CSAAVTGAYNEQFF
V gene: TRBV19; D gene: TRBD1; clone size: -; J gene: TRBJ1-5; CDR3 DNA: TGTGCCAGTAGTGCAAACAGGGGGCAGGGTCAGCCCCAGCATTTT; CDR3 protein: CASSANRGQGQPQHF
V gene: TRBV18; D gene: -; clone size: -; J gene: TRBJ1-1; CDR3 DNA: TGTGCCAGCTCACCAATGGACAAAGCCCCTTTAGACACTGAAGCTTTCTTT; CDR3 protein: CASSPMDKAPLDTEAFF
V gene: TRBV19; D gene: -; clone size: -; J gene: TRBJ1-6; CDR3 DNA: TGTGCCAGTAGGAATGGAGGGGCGACCTATAATTCACCCCTCCACTTT; CDR3 protein: CASRNGGATYNSPLHF
V gene: TRBV7-8; D gene: TRBD2; clone size: few; J gene: TRBJ2-7; CDR3 DNA: TGTGCCAGCACCCCAGCGGGGCACCTCGAACAGTACTTC; CDR3 protein: CASTPAGHLEQYF
V gene: TRBV6-6; D gene: TRBD1; clone size: -; J gene: TRBJ1-1; CDR3 DNA: TGTGCCAGCAGTTACTCGAGACAGGGGAACACTGAAGCTTTCTTT; CDR3 protein: CASSYSRQGNTEAFF
V gene: TRBV6-2/TRBV6-3; D gene: TRBD1; clone size: -; J gene: TRBJ2-2; CDR3 DNA: TGTGCCAGCAGTAACGGACAGGGCCGAACCGGGGAGCTGTTTTTT; CDR3 protein: CASSNGQGRTGELFF
V gene: TRBV29-1; D gene: -; clone size: -; J gene: TRBJ1-5; CDR3 DNA: TGCAGCGTTGAAATGGGGCCAGGTCAGCCCCAGCATTTT; CDR3 protein: CSVEMGPGQPQHF
V gene: TRBV9; D gene: -; clone size: -; J gene: TRBJ2-3; CDR3 DNA: TGTGCCAGCAGCGTGGCCTCTAGCACAGATACGCAGTATTTT; CDR3 protein: CASSVASSTDTQYF
V gene: TRBV19; D gene: TRBD1; clone size: -; J gene: TRBJ1-3; CDR3 DNA: TGTGCCAGTAGCACGACTAGGGGGCCGCGTCAGGGCCGGATATATTTT; CDR3 protein: CASSTTRGPRQGRIYF
V gene: TRBV11-3; D gene: -; clone size: -; J gene: TRBJ2-7; CDR3 DNA: TGTGCCAGCAGCTTAGATATTCTGGTTGCAGGGGAAGGCTACGAGCAGTACTTC; CDR3 protein: CASSLDILVAGEGYEQYF
V gene: TRBV6-5; D gene: -; clone size: -; J gene: TRBJ1-1; CDR3 DNA: TGTGCCAGCAGTACCATGGGGGGGTACCCCGCTAAGGTTTTCTTT; CDR3 protein: CASSTMGGYPAKVFF
V gene: TRBV6-6; D gene: TRBD2; clone size: -; J gene: TRBJ2-7; CDR3 DNA: TGTGCCAGCAGGCCTCAAGCGGGGGGGACCTACGAGCAGTACTTC; CDR3 protein: CASRPQAGGTYEQYF